The present T cell receptor beta chain was sequenced within a study of T cell responses to AZD1222 COVID-19 vaccine. Broader study findings: White British ancestry dominated among donors, who included more females, and clonal diversity was possibly underestimated. Spike-specific TCR breadth and depth grew following two AZD1222 doses.

Of note for this clone: Its target is not known.

Some clones are missing from TCRdb's copy, which holds only in-frame ones; the method was immunoSEQ multiplex PCR. This table holds approximately 130,000 clones, about 88% found once. Germline V lookup: CDR1 MNHEY, CDR2 SVGAGI. V dropped 0 bases and J dropped 2; count of bases not matched to a gene: 1. The CDR3 contains 15 residues. J is TRBJ2-1 and V is TRBV6-5; 7 bases fit TRBD1. Source: peripheral blood, taken 28 days after the second AZD1222 dose. The TCR comes from an adult who received the AZD1222 COVID-19 vaccine. The CDR3 protein is CASSYSGTAYNEQFF. In nucleotides, the CDR3 is TGTGCCAGCAGTTACTCTGGGACAGCCTACAATGAGCAGTTCTTC.